Here is one TCR beta chain with its context. This specimen belongs to a study of blood T cell repertoires in COVID-19. On the study more broadly: Samples representing acute and convalescent COVID-19 were sourced from the United States, Italy and Spain. PBMCs, B-cell-depleted T cells, or T cells provided the cDNA or gDNA that made up the material.

Original processing notes: Estimates of nucleated cell counts were drawn from the amplification of reference gene primers. This table comes from immunoSEQ multiplex PCR, and its TCRdb copy is limited to in-frame clones, with some not included. Clonal size and the V and J genes are those of that table, whereas D and trimming came from the DNA. This table holds about 200,000 clones, about 83% found once. Germline CDR1 reads WNHNN; CDR2 reads SYGVQD (reference sequence). Trimming shortened V by 7 bases and J by 5 bases, and 21 bases separated the two germline ends. CDR3 size: 15 residues. This TCR came from a woman in her forties or fifties with active or convalescent COVID-19. The sequenced sample was peripheral blood. The chain is built from TRBV10-1 and TRBJ2-7; TRBD1 is a possible D gene (5 bases). The CDR3 protein is CASKGQLFRLDEQYF. The CDR3 DNA is TGCGCCAGCAAGGGGCAGCTATTTAGGTTGGACGAGCAGTACTTC.